This entry concerns a single T cell receptor (beta chain). The sample is drawn from a study of technical replicates of blood from several donors. Between the trimmed V and J ends, which lost 3 bases and 0 bases, there was a span of 9 bases. This CDR3 region has 14 residues. The V gene's germline CDR1 is MNHEY and CDR2 SMNVEV (reference sequence). Clones were sequenced by immunoSEQ multiplex PCR, and TCRdb holds only the in-frame ones, with some missing. The sample records tens of thousands of clones, about 94% being singletons. This chain uses TRBV27 with TRBJ2-7, with D possibly being TRBD1 (5 bases). The sample taken for sequencing was T cells isolated from PBMCs. This clonotype originated in a human donor in good health. The CDR3 loop reads CASSFKDSSYEQYF. The CDR3 DNA reads TGTGCCAGCAGTTTCAAAGACAGCTCCTACGAGCAGTACTTC.